The 20 T cell receptor beta chains in this list originate from one sample, sequenced in a study of vaccination and CD4 T cells after COVID-19. With the Oncomine TCR Beta short-read assay, DNA from cultured CD4+ T cells was sequenced. TCRdb re-called the PCR reads through MiXCR, storing one row per CDR3 protein. The data hold fewer than 25,000 distinct CDR3 sequences, with under 55% observed a single time. These TCRs' antigens remain unknown. This sample's treatment: roughly 10-day PBMC culture with coronavirus spike peptide pools or control peptides (ViraFEST assay). The sample here was CD4+ T cells from blood, cultured in vitro, taken before SARS-CoV-2 vaccination. These receptors came from a human donor who had recovered from COVID-19.

This clonotype has just a few counts. This sequence joins TRBV19 and TRBJ1-1; D is unclear. CDR3 length: 14 amino acids. V lost 4 bases and J 4 bases, leaving 13 bases between the germline ends. The germline CDR1 and CDR2 sequences are LNHDA and SQIVND (reference sequence). The chain's CDR3 is CASSTTNNPTEAFF. The CDR3, as DNA: TGTGCCAGTAGTACGACAAACAATCCCACTGAAGCTTTCTTT.

The chain employs TRBV21-1 and TRBJ1-5. TRBV21-1 is labeled a pseudogene. CDR3 length: 16 residues. In DNA, the CDR3 is TGTGCCAGCAGCACCATGGAGGGTAGTAATTTGCAGCCCCAGCATTTT. Protein sequence: CASSTMEGSNLQPQHF.

This chain joins TRBV18 and TRBJ1-2; D unclear. The CDR3 is made up of 14 amino acids. The germline V gene encodes CDR1 KGHSH and CDR2 LQKENI. V gave up 3 bases and J gave up 4 bases, with 12 bases separating them. The CDR3 loop reads CASSPEQSAYGYTF. The CDR3 DNA reads TGTGCCAGCTCACCGGAGCAGTCCGCCTATGGCTACACCTTC. The full variable domain, completed using reference TRBV18 and TRBJ1-2, is NAGVMQNPRHLVRRRGQEARLRCSPMKGHSHVYWYRQLPEEGLKFMVYLQKENIIDESGMPKERFSAEFPKEGPSILRIQQVVRGDSAAYFCASSPEQSAYGYTFGSGTRLTVV.

The chain recombines TRBV7-9 with TRBJ2-2, with 8 bases fitting TRBD1. Germline V CDR1 and CDR2: SEHNR, FQNEAQ (reference sequence). CDR3 length: 14 residues. V shed 6 bases and J 3 bases; nucleotides not matched to a gene: 3. CDR3 sequence reads: CASRTGADTGELFF. The CDR3 nucleotides read TGTGCCAGCAGGACAGGGGCGGACACCGGGGAGCTGTTTTTT.

This clonotype appeared a few times. The CDR3 nucleotides read TGCAGTGCTAGAGATCATGGAGGCGATGGCTACACCTTC. This encodes CSARDHGGDGYTF. J is TRBJ1-2 and V is TRBV20-1; no definite D call. V was clipped by 0 bases and J by 6 bases, with 11 bases between them. Germline V lookup: CDR1 DFQATT, CDR2 SNEGSKA (reference sequence). The CDR3 runs to 13 residues.

V gene TRBV6-1 combines with J gene TRBJ1-6; D is undetermined. Germline V gene lookup returns CDR1 MNHNS and CDR2 SASEGT. The CDR3 sequence is 14 residues long. V was clipped by 2 bases and J by 7 bases, with 9 bases between them. Written as DNA, the CDR3 is TGTGCCAGCAGTGAAAAGGGCGGGAATTCACCCCTCCACTTT. Translated: CASSEKGGNSPLHF.

This clonotype was counted a few times. This CDR3 is CASTRSGGLNTQYF. The CDR3 DNA sequence: TGTGCCAGCACCCGGTCGGGAGGGCTGAATACGCAGTATTTT. This chain links TRBV6-2 or TRBV6-3 with TRBJ2-3, with 8 bases fitting TRBD2. The CDR3 is 14 amino acids. The germline V gene encodes CDR1 MNHEY and CDR2 SVGEGT. J was trimmed by 7 bases and V by 7 bases; bases with no gene match: 10.

This clonotype was recorded a few times. V gene TRBV2 combines with J gene TRBJ1-6; TRBD1 matches at 8 bases. The CDR3 contains 16 residues. Germline trimming cut 0 bases from V and 8 bases from J; bases unmatched to any gene: 6. Germline CDR1 reads SNHLY; CDR2 reads FYNNEI. DNA for the CDR3: TGTGCCAGCAGTGAAGCGCAGACAGGGGTTTATTCACCCCTCCACTTT. Residues: CASSEAQTGVYSPLHF.

The genes are TRBV20-1 and TRBJ1-1; D unresolved. Germline values: CDR1 DFQATT, CDR2 SNEGSKA (reference sequence). The CDR3 has 13 residues. Deletions cut 1 base from V and 5 bases from J, with 11 bases between. The CDR3 coding sequence is TGCAGTGCTAGAGGTCGTAGTGGGACTGAAGCTTTCTTT. Its protein is CSARGRSGTEAFF.

The chain is built from TRBV5-1 and TRBJ2-7, with 8 bases fitting TRBD2. The CDR3 has 14 residues. J lost 6 bases, V lost 3 bases, and 8 bases had no gene match. CDR1 is SGHRS, CDR2 YFSETQ, per germline. The CDR3 loop is CASSSTRGGAEQYF. CDR3 bases: TGCGCCAGCAGCTCCACCCGGGGGGGCGCCGAGCAGTACTTC.

The J gene is TRBJ2-3, the V gene TRBV7-2; D unresolved. CDR3 length equals 15 residues. Between the trimmed V and J ends, which lost 3 bases and 0 bases, there was a span of 10 bases. Germline V CDR1 and CDR2: SGHTA, FQGNSA. CDR3 region: CASSLASSSTDTQYF. For the CDR3, the DNA is TGTGCCAGCAGCTTGGCATCTTCGAGCACAGATACGCAGTATTTT.

This rearrangement joins TRBV24-1 to TRBJ1-2; D uncertain. Germline V gene lookup returns CDR1 KGHDR and CDR2 SFDVKD. This CDR3 spans 13 amino acids. V was clipped by 4 bases and J by 0 bases, with 5 bases between them. The CDR3 sequence: CATSDYANYGYTF. CDR3 DNA sequence: TGTGCCACCAGTGACTACGCTAACTATGGCTACACCTTC.

The gene calls are TRBV7-6 and TRBJ1-1; D unclear. Germline CDR1 is SGHVS and CDR2 is FNYEAQ. The CDR3 sequence is 13 residues long. Trimming pared 2 bases from V and 1 base from J, leaving 5 bases between. The CDR3 bases are TGTGCCAGCAGCTTATTTGAGAACACTGAAGCTTTCTTT. Protein sequence: CASSLFENTEAFF.

The chain is built from TRBV18 and TRBJ2-1; D is perhaps TRBD2 (6 bases). Germline V gene data show CDR1 as KGHSH and CDR2 as LQKENI. The V gene lost 6 bases and the J gene lost 3 bases, with 15 bases spanning the gap. The CDR3 covers 15 residues. This CDR3 is CASSGVEGGYNEQFF. CDR3 sequence (DNA): TGTGCCAGCTCTGGGGTGGAGGGAGGCTACAATGAGCAGTTCTTC. The variable domain in full, completed from reference TRBV18 and TRBJ2-1, reads NAGVMQNPRHLVRRRGQEARLRCSPMKGHSHVYWYRQLPEEGLKFMVYLQKENIIDESGMPKERFSAEFPKEGPSILRIQQVVRGDSAAYFCASSGVEGGYNEQFFGPGTRLTVL.

There are a few counts of this clonotype. The chain employs TRBV24-1 and TRBJ1-1; D is undetermined. Germline values: CDR1 KGHDR, CDR2 SFDVKD. The V gene lost 4 bases and the J gene lost 7 bases, with 9 bases spanning the gap. The CDR3 covers 12 residues. The CDR3 sequence is CATSDGSLEAFF. The CDR3 DNA reads as TGTGCCACCAGTGACGGATCTCTTGAAGCTTTCTTT.

The sample holds a few counts of this clonotype. The chain has TRBV27 and TRBJ1-1, with D unresolved. There are 14 residues in the CDR3. V shed 1 base and J shed 4 bases, with 10 bases lying between them. From germline, CDR1 is MNHEY and CDR2 SMNVEV (reference sequence). This CDR3 is CASSLFPGSTEAFF. DNA for the CDR3: TGTGCCAGCAGTTTATTTCCGGGGAGCACTGAAGCTTTCTTT.

The chain employs TRBV24-1 and TRBJ2-3, with no clear D. Trimming removed 3 bases from V and 5 bases from J, with 8 bases in between. This CDR3 is built from 13 residues. From germline, CDR1 is KGHDR and CDR2 SFDVKD. The CDR3 coding sequence is TGTGCCACCAGTGATGTCCAACTAGATACGCAGTATTTT. This encodes CATSDVQLDTQYF.

The chain joins TRBV6-2 or TRBV6-3 to TRBJ1-1, with no clear D. V lost 3 bases to trimming and J lost 8 bases, with 7 bases between them. In germline, CDR1 is MNHEY, CDR2 SVGEGT. CDR3 length equals 11 residues. The CDR3: CASSYLGEAFF. The CDR3 nucleotides are TGTGCCAGCAGTTATTTAGGAGAAGCTTTCTTT.

The rearrangement joins TRBV18 to TRBJ2-5, with 11 bases aligning to TRBD2. Germline trimming cut 4 bases from V and 4 bases from J; bases unmatched to any gene: 5. Looked up from germline, CDR1 is KGHSH and CDR2 is LQKENI. The CDR3 has 15 residues. CDR3 amino acids: CASSLSGRAAETQYF. CDR3 in DNA: TGTGCCAGCTCACTTAGCGGGAGGGCGGCAGAGACCCAGTACTTC.

The chain employs TRBV19 and TRBJ1-1, with D hard to call. CDR1 LNHDA and CDR2 SQIVND come from the germline V gene (reference sequence). The V end lost 6 bases, the J end lost 2 bases, and 10 bases lay between the germline ends. The CDR3 has 13 amino acids. CDR3 bases: TGTGCCAGTAGGAGAAAGATTAACACTGAAGCTTTCTTT. Protein: CASRRKINTEAFF. Variable domain in full (rest from reference TRBV19 and TRBJ1-1): DGGITQSPKYLFRKEGQNVTLSCEQNLNHDAMYWYRQDPGQGLRLIYYSQIVNDFQKGDIAEGYSVSREKKESFPLTVTSAQKNPTAFYLCASRRKINTEAFFGQGTRLTVV.